A single sample is the source of the 24 T cell receptor beta chains below, sequenced in a study of CD8+CD57+ T cells in acquired aplastic anemia. The patients chosen for sequencing had shown expansion of CD8+CD57+ cells (detected by flow cytometry). Both TCR beta VDJ combination and CDR3 sequence profiling were carried out. Genomic DNA was the template for this profiling. A single record per CDR3 protein comes from TCRdb applying MiXCR to the reads. The sample holds some 140,000 distinct CDR3 sequences, about 50% seen once. Sequences were obtained from sorted CD4+, CD8+, or CD8+CD57+ T cells (not recorded which) from PBMCs. Receptor source: a human donor with aplastic anemia.

This clonotype occurred many times. The chain combines TRBV19 with TRBJ2-1; 7 nucleotides agree with TRBD1. The CDR3 is made up of 15 amino acids. After removal of 3 bases from V and 5 bases from J, the junction contained 7 bases not matched to a gene. The germline CDR1 and CDR2 sequences are LNHDA and SQIVND (reference sequence). The CDR3 region has the DNA TGTGCCAGTAGTATGAACAGGGGACCCCACAATGAGCAGTTCTTC. Translation gives CASSMNRGPHNEQFF.

This clonotype was observed many times. The rearrangement joins TRBV19 to TRBJ2-3; D is perhaps TRBD2 (6 bases). The germline gives CDR1 LNHDA, CDR2 SQIVND (reference sequence). Trimming cost V 9 bases and J 2 bases, with 12 bases left between them. The CDR3 consists of 13 residues. CDR3 coding DNA: TGTGCCAGGGAGGGGCACGCCACAGATACGCAGTATTTT. Its protein is CAREGHATDTQYF. Full variable domain (rest looked up from reference TRBV19 and TRBJ2-3): DGGITQSPKYLFRKEGQNVTLSCEQNLNHDAMYWYRQDPGQGLRLIYYSQIVNDFQKGDIAEGYSVSREKKESFPLTVTSAQKNPTAFYLCAREGHATDTQYFGPGTRLTVL.

This clonotype was seen ten or more times. The CDR3 DNA reads as TGTGCCAGCAGCTTAAGGGGCCAGGGTGTCTACAATGAGCAGTTCTTC. This encodes CASSLRGQGVYNEQFF. The chain joins TRBV7-8 to TRBJ2-1; TRBD1 might be the D (5 bases). V lost 2 bases and J 3 bases, leaving 14 bases between the germline ends. Germline-derived CDR1 and CDR2 are SGHVS and FQNEAQ. The CDR3 extends over 16 amino acids.

The J gene is TRBJ2-7, the V gene TRBV20-1, with 9 bases matching TRBD1. CDR3 length: 14 residues. V dropped 3 bases and J dropped 5; count of bases not matched to a gene: 8. Germline-derived CDR1 and CDR2 are DFQATT and SNEGSKA (reference sequence). In DNA form, the CDR3 reads TGCAGTGCTAGCGATTCGGGACAGGGTCACGAGCAGTACTTC. As protein: CSASDSGQGHEQYF.

CDR3 DNA: TGTGCCAGCAGTGTTCTTGAGACCCAGTACTTC. This gives the protein CASSVLETQYF. The J gene is TRBJ2-5, the V gene TRBV2, with D hard to call. The CDR3 is 11 residues long. The V gene's germline CDR1 is SNHLY and CDR2 FYNNEI. V dropped 4 bases and J dropped 5 bases, with 5 bases sitting between them.

In this sample, this clonotype turned up many times. V gene TRBV11-1 combines with J gene TRBJ1-1; 7 nucleotides agree with TRBD1. Per germline, CDR1 SGHAT and CDR2 FQDESV (reference sequence). Trimming took 5 bases from V and 2 from J; bases not matched to a gene: 14. The CDR3 spans 17 residues. The CDR3 nucleotides read TGTGCCAGCAGCACACGACAGGGCCCGGACCTAAACACTGAAGCTTTCTTT. Its translation is CASSTRQGPDLNTEAFF.

This clonotype was seen just once. The V gene is TRBV10-2, the J gene TRBJ2-7; D is ambiguous. The CDR3 loop spans 14 amino acids. From germline, CDR1 is WSHSY and CDR2 SAAADI. Trimming took off 6 bases at V and 3 bases at J, with 15 bases between the two ends. CDR3 sequence: CASRSQDDLYEQYV. In DNA, the CDR3 is TGCGCCAGCAGGTCTCAGGACGACCTCTACGAGCAGTACGTC.

In this sample, this clonotype turned up a few times. The rearrangement joins TRBV15 to TRBJ2-7; 7 bases agree with TRBD2. With 0 bases clipped from V and 4 bases from J, the junction kept 9 bases outside the gene matches. This CDR3 has 16 amino acids. In germline, CDR1 is LNHNV, CDR2 YYDKDF (reference sequence). CDR3 DNA: TGTGCCACCAGCAGAGATGGGGCGGGAGTTGGGTACGAGCAGTACTTC. Translated: CATSRDGAGVGYEQYF.

This clonotype appeared many times. This chain connects TRBV7-8 to TRBJ2-2; D is undetermined. This CDR3 is built from 12 residues. Germline V gene sequence: CDR1 SGHVS, CDR2 FQNEAQ. Trimming stripped 10 bases from V and 5 bases from J, with 11 bases between. CDR3 DNA sequence: TGTGCCACCCCTCGAGGAACCGGGGAGCTGTTTTTT. Its translation: CATPRGTGELFF.

The chain employs TRBV6-1 and TRBJ1-6; D is perhaps TRBD1 (5 bases). The CDR3 is 15 amino acids. Trimming took off 6 bases at V and 2 bases at J, with 11 bases between the two ends. Germline V gives CDR1 MNHNS, CDR2 SASEGT. CDR3 protein: CASRAGFTYNSPLHF. In DNA form, the CDR3 reads TGTGCCAGCAGAGCAGGGTTCACCTATAATTCACCCCTCCACTTT.

Concerning this clonotype itself: A much larger clone lies one base from this, so it may be a read error. CDR3 coding DNA: TGTGCCAGCAGTGTCCAGGGACTCCGGAGGAGCAATCAGCCCCAGCATTTT. This encodes CASSVQGLRRSNQPQHF. The chain combines TRBV12-3 or TRBV12-4 with TRBJ1-5; maybe TRBD1 (5 bases). This CDR3 has 17 residues. V was shortened by 5 bases and J by 1 base, with 18 bases between the two germline ends.

J is TRBJ1-1 and V is TRBV10-3, with 9 bases fitting TRBD1. Germline V gives CDR1 ENHRY, CDR2 SYGVKD. CDR3 length: 13 amino acids. V shed 11 bases, J shed 6 bases, and the junction held 10 bases outside the gene matches. CDR3 loop: CAATKRTGAEAFF. CDR3 nucleotides: TGTGCCGCGACAAAAAGGACAGGGGCTGAAGCTTTCTTT.

V usage is TRBV20-1 and J usage is TRBJ2-6; the D gene is possibly TRBD1 (6 bases). CDR3 length: 15 residues. V shed 3 bases and J shed 2 bases, with 11 bases lying between them. Germline CDR1 and CDR2: DFQATT and SNEGSKA (reference sequence). In nucleotides, the CDR3 is TGCAGTGCTAGTGGACAGACCCCTGGGGCCAACGTCCTGACTTTC. Its protein is CSASGQTPGANVLTF.

Many counts were recorded for this clonotype. The CDR3 region is CASSPTSLGETQYF. The CDR3 nucleotides read TGTGCCAGCAGCCCGACTAGCCTTGGGGAGACCCAGTACTTC. J is TRBJ2-5 and V is TRBV7-9; 7 bases line up with TRBD2. The V gene end was trimmed by 5 bases and the J gene end by 5 bases; junction bases not matched to a gene: 8. The CDR3 covers 14 residues. Germline-derived CDR1 and CDR2 are SEHNR and FQNEAQ (reference sequence).

This clonotype was seen more than once but under ten times. One end of the junction fails to match germline, which may point to a read error. This rearrangement joins TRBV7-6 to TRBJ2-1; 10 bases map to TRBD2. CDR1 is SGHVS and CDR2 is FNYEAQ in the germline V gene. CDR3 size: 16 residues. The CDR3 bases are TGTGCCAGCGGCTTCCTAGCGGGGGAGTCCTACAATGAGCAGTTCTTC. This codes for CASGFLAGESYNEQFF.

The CDR3, as DNA: TGCAGCGTTGGACAAGGGACACCCCCCTCCGAGCAGTACTTC. Translated, it gives CSVGQGTPPSEQYF. The chain links TRBV29-1 to TRBJ2-7, with D perhaps TRBD1 (6 bases). The CDR3 spans 14 residues. Between the trimmed V and J ends, which lost 4 bases and 6 bases, there was a span of 19 bases. In germline, CDR1 is SQVTM, CDR2 ANQGSEA.

This clonotype was seen a handful of times. The chain recombines TRBV10-3 with TRBJ2-2, with 8 bases lining up with TRBD2. Per germline, CDR1 ENHRY and CDR2 SYGVKD. V trimming: 11 bases; J trimming: 2 bases; junction bases outside the gene matches: 10. There are 15 residues in the CDR3. Written as DNA, the CDR3 is TGTGCCGCGAGTAGGCTAGCGGGTAACACCGGGGAGCTGTTTTTT. It codes for CAASRLAGNTGELFF.

This clonotype was seen ten or more times. The V and J genes are TRBV7-6 and TRBJ2-7; D not certain. V was cut by 5 bases and J by 0 bases, with 11 bases left in between. The length of the CDR3 is 14 residues. Germline lookup yields CDR1 SGHVS and CDR2 FNYEAQ. The CDR3 sequence is CASSPRTGSYEQYF. CDR3 DNA: TGTGCCAGCAGCCCGAGGACGGGCTCCTACGAGCAGTACTTC.

In its sample, this clonotype was seen many times. The V and J genes are TRBV19 and TRBJ2-7; 10 nucleotides agree with TRBD1. J lost 5 bases, V lost 3 bases, and 1 base had no gene match. The CDR3 is 13 residues long. The germline V gene has CDR1 LNHDA and CDR2 SQIVND (reference sequence). This CDR3 reads CASSIGTGDEQYF. The CDR3 DNA reads TGTGCCAGTAGTATCGGGACAGGGGACGAGCAGTACTTC.

In nucleotides, the CDR3 is TGTGCCAGCAGCGTTGATGGAGGGACTAGCGGGCTCACCGGGGAGCTGTTTTTT. It is translated as CASSVDGGTSGLTGELFF. The chain links TRBV2 to TRBJ2-2; 12 bases map to TRBD2. The V and J ends lost 6 bases and 4 bases, in that order; junction bases with no gene match: 12. The CDR3 has 18 residues. Germline V gives CDR1 SNHLY, CDR2 FYNNEI.

Note on this clonotype: This could be a read error, since a much larger clone is one nucleotide away. The chain combines TRBV7-2 with TRBJ1-6; D call uncertain. Germline V gene lookup returns CDR1 SGHTA and CDR2 FQGNSA. This CDR3 is 13 amino acids long. CDR3 DNA sequence: TGTGACAGCAGCTCTAACTCTGGATCACCCCTCCACTTT. Amino acids: CDSSSNSGSPLHF. Full variable domain (missing parts from reference TRBV7-2 and TRBJ1-6): GAGVSQSPSNKVTEKGKDVELRCDPISGHTALYWYRQSLGQGLEFLIYFQGNSAPDKSGLPSDRFSAERTGGSVSTLTIQRTQQEDSAVYLCDSSSNSGSPLHFGNGTRLTVT.

This clonotype occurred a few times. An end of the junction does not agree with germline; a read error may underlie this. The V call is TRBV7-2, the J call TRBJ2-7; D possibly corresponds to TRBD1 (6 bases). The CDR3 extends over 15 amino acids. Germline-derived CDR1 and CDR2 are SGHTA and FQGNSA. CDR3 amino acids: CASSVAPDSSYEQYF. The CDR3 coding sequence is TGTGCCAGCAGCGTAGCACCGGACAGCTCCTACGAGCAGTACTTC. The whole variable domain, filled in from reference TRBV7-2 and TRBJ2-7, reads GAGVSQSPSNKVTEKGKDVELRCDPISGHTALYWYRQSLGQGLEFLIYFQGNSAPDKSGLPSDRFSAERTGGSVSTLTIQRTQQEDSAVYLCASSVAPDSSYEQYFGPGTRLTVT.

This clonotype was found many times. The V and J genes are TRBV19 and TRBJ2-1, with D uncertain. The V gene's germline CDR1 is LNHDA and CDR2 SQIVND (reference sequence). V was shortened by 5 bases and J by 0 bases, with 8 bases between the two germline ends. This CDR3 has 14 residues. The CDR3 spells CASSVSGSYNEQFF. In nucleotides, the CDR3 is TGTGCCAGTAGTGTTTCAGGCTCCTACAATGAGCAGTTCTTC.

The chain links TRBV5-4 to TRBJ2-7; TRBD2 is a possible D gene (7 bases). CDR1 is SGHNT and CDR2 is YYREEE in the germline V gene (reference sequence). Trimming stripped 0 bases from V and 2 bases from J, with 12 bases between. CDR3 length: 15 amino acids. CDR3 sequence: CASSLGGGGAYEQYF. The CDR3 DNA is TGTGCCAGCAGCTTGGGGGGCGGGGGCGCCTACGAGCAGTACTTC.